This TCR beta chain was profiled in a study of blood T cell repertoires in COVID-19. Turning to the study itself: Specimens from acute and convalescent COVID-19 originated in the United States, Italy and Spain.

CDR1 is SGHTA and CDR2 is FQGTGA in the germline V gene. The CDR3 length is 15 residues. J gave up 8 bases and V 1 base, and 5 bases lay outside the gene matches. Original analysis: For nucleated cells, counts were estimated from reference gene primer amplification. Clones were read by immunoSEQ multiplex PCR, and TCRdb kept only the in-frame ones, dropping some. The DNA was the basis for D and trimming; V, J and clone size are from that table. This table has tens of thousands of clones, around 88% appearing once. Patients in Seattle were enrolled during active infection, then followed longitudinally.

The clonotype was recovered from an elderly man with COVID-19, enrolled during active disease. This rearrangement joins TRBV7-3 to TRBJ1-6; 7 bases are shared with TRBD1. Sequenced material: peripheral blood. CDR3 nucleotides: TGTGCCAGCAGCTTAATAGGGACAGTAGATTCACCCCTCCACTTT. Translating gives CASSLIGTVDSPLHF.